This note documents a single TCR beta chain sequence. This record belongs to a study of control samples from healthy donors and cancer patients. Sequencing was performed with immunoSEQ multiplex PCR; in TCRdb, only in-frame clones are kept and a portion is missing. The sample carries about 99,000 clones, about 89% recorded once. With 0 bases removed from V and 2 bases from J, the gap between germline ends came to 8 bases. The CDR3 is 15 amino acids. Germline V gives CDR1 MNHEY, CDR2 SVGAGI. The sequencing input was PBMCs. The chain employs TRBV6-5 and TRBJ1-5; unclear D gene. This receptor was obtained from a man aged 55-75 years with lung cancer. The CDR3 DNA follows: TGTGCCAGCAGTTACTCCTTCCAGGGCAATCAGCCCCAGCATTTT. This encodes CASSYSFQGNQPQHF.